This T cell receptor (beta chain) was recorded in a study of spatial heterogeneity in lung cancer (dated by TCRdb to between 2019 and 2020). Study-level background: Beta-chain transcripts were consistently detected in greater numbers than alpha-chain transcripts, which likely reflects a higher abundance of beta-chain transcripts. In the raw uncorrected reads, each unique combination of TCR and UMI appeared more than ten times on average. TCR alpha and beta repertoires were quantitatively compared across multiple tumor regions, matched nontumor lung and blood in non-small cell lung cancer. Nonsynonymous mutation counts, determined by whole-exome sequencing of tumor tissue, were related to features of the TCR repertoire. At surgery, both alpha and beta chains were TCR-sequenced in 220 tumor regions, fewer than 80 matched nontumor lung samples and 56 PBMC samples. Results the study describes overall, beyond this receptor: Confirming at a functional level the hypothesis that regional TCRs recognize regional mutations was considered to require additional single-cell paired TCR alpha and beta sequencing. Ubiquitous expanded tumor TCRs were found in blood more often at tumor resection than at routine follow-up.

Explained via the paper, the time point label denotes: sample taken at primary tumor resection. Without any cell sorting, TCR sequencing was performed on whole RNA extracted either from tumor and nontumor lung tissue or from cryopreserved PBMC samples. Samples were obtained from 65 to 90 patients with early-stage, untreated non-small cell lung cancer from the lung TRACERx cohort. Patients were selected for TCR sequencing only if sufficient RNA was available from at least two tumor regions. CDR3 length: 14 amino acids, cysteine to phenylalanine. Here the CDR3 DNA is all that survives: 42 bases in frame from base 1. V and J are truncated by 0 bases and 0 bases respectively, leaving an intervening sequence of 6 bases. The germline V gene (reference sequence) provides CDR1 DFQATT and CDR2 SNEGSKA. To note about this clonotype: Its antigen target is currently unknown. Qualities for individual bases were not recorded, and no much larger clone is one base off.

The method behind the library was 5' RACE. Sequencer: NextSeq 500. To allow correction of PCR and sequencing errors, the TCR library protocol tagged every TCR cDNA molecule with a unique molecular identifier. In the source study's methods: TCR identification, UMI-based error correction and CDR3 extraction were all carried out with Decombinator tools. TCRs above a frequency of 2 per 1,000, corresponding to the top 1% of the tumor frequency distribution, were defined as expanded. Each repertoire was subsampled 100 times to 5,000 TCRs, after which Renyi diversity was computed with the R vegan package. CDR3 similarity networks were built from amino acid triplet string-kernel similarity, connecting CDR3s with pairwise similarity above 0.82. The public reads were reprocessed in TCRdb via fastp at Q25 and MiXCR, keeping in-frame beta chains. Entries are consolidated by CDR3 protein sequence, retaining the most common genes and DNA. These V and J calls originate from TCRdb's pipeline instead of the authors' own analysis. The sample table contains 90,000 or so distinct CDR3 sequences; only one count was recorded for around 8.6% of them. 6.9% of the sample belongs to the ten largest clones.

The chain couples TRBV20-1 to TRBJ2-4, with the D gene not confidently named. This specimen consisted of PBMCs, obtained at surgery. The receptor comes from a male donor with early-stage non-small cell lung cancer. The DNA sequence follows: TGCAGTGCTAGAGAGGCGTTAGCCAAAAACATTCAGTACTTC. This sequence encodes CSAREALAKNIQYF.